The rows below give T cell receptor beta chains drawn from one sample of a study of T cells after yellow fever vaccination. One entry per CDR3 protein, called by TCRdb with MiXCR from the 5' RACE reads. The table includes 360,000 or so distinct CDR3 sequences, roughly 11% detected once. The sequencing here drew on PBMCs, taken on the day of the first yellow fever vaccination. The receptors stem from a man aged 18 to 29 who received the YFV17D yellow fever vaccine. Both conserved end residues are part of each CDR3. The D gene is left open where the match is weak. Size values are once, few and many counts, or a class for expanded clones, and some rows have none.

NA	TRBJ2-3	TRBV20-1	NA	TGCAGTGCTAGTAAAGGGGGCACAGATACGCAGTATTTT	CSASKGGTDTQYF
many	TRBJ2-2	TRBV20-1	TRBD1	TGCAGTGCACGCCCTTTTAACAGGGGGACCGGGGAGCTGTTTTTT	CSARPFNRGTGELFF
NA	TRBJ2-4	TRBV4-3	TRBD2	TGCGCCAGCAGCCAAGAGGCTAGCGGGCTAGCCAAAAACATTCAGTACTTC	CASSQEASGLAKNIQYF
NA	TRBJ2-2	TRBV3-1	TRBD2	TGTGCCAGCAGCCAAGATGCTTTGACTAGCGGGGCGAACACCGGGGAGCTGTTTTTT	CASSQDALTSGANTGELFF
NA	TRBJ2-3	TRBV5-5	TRBD2	TGTGCCAGCATAGTAGGAACTAGCGGGCGGACAGATACGCAGTATTTT	CASIVGTSGRTDTQYF
few	TRBJ1-2	TRBV25-1	NA	TGTGCCAGCAGTGAATATGGTGGCTACACCTTC	CASSEYGGYTF
NA	TRBJ1-1	TRBV6-2/TRBV6-3	NA	TGTGCCAGCAGTTACCGCTCGGGCACTGAAGCTTTCTTT	CASSYRSGTEAFF
few	TRBJ2-2	TRBV29-1	TRBD1	TGCAGCGTTGCCGGGACAGGGATTGGAGGGGAGCCCGGGGAGCTGTTTTTT	CSVAGTGIGGEPGELFF
few	TRBJ2-6	TRBV10-3	NA	TGTGCCATCAGTGACGCATACTCTGGGGCCAACGTCCTGACTTTC	CAISDAYSGANVLTF
many	TRBJ2-2	TRBV5-1	NA	TGCGCCAGCAGCTTGGCCAGGGCCGGGGAGCTGTTTTTT	CASSLARAGELFF
few	TRBJ1-5	TRBV24-1	NA	TGTGCCACCAGTGCGGGGGGTCGGCAGCCCCAGCATTTT	CATSAGGRQPQHF
few	TRBJ2-5	TRBV3-1	NA	TGTGCCAGCAGCCAAGGGGCCGGGACCGCGAAGACCCAGTACTTC	CASSQGAGTAKTQYF
NA	TRBJ2-3	TRBV7-2	TRBD2	TGTGCCAGCAGCTACCGGGGTAGCGGGGGGGCGGCAGATACGCAGTATTTT	CASSYRGSGGAADTQYF
NA	TRBJ2-5	TRBV18	TRBD2	TGTGCCAGCTCACCACCGGTGGCTAGCGGGGGTCGTGAGACCCAGTACTTC	CASSPPVASGGRETQYF
few	TRBJ2-2	TRBV5-1	NA	TGCGCCAGCAGCTTGGAAGTGGAGGCCGGAACCGGGGAGCTGTTTTTT	CASSLEVEAGTGELFF
few	TRBJ1-1	TRBV28	NA	TGTGCCAGCACCCCCGGGACAACGAGGAACACTGAAGCTTTCTTT	CASTPGTTRNTEAFF
few	TRBJ1-5	TRBV15	NA	TGTGCCACCAGCAGAGATGTCCTACCCCAGCATTTT	CATSRDVLPQHF
few	TRBJ1-2	TRBV29-1	NA	TGCAGCGTAAGACAGTATGGCTACACCTTC	CSVRQYGYTF
NA	TRBJ2-3	TRBV4-3	NA	TGCGCCAGCAGCCAAGACTCGATTAGCACAGATACGCAGTATTTT	CASSQDSISTDTQYF
NA	TRBJ1-4	TRBV11-2	NA	TGTGCCAGCAGCTTAAGATACGGGGAAGAACTAGAGAATGAAAAACTGTTTTTT	CASSLRYGEELENEKLFF
NA	TRBJ2-7	TRBV6-1	TRBD1	TGTGCCAGCAGCCGGCCAGGACAGGGAGCCTACGAGCAGTACTTC	CASSRPGQGAYEQYF
NA	TRBJ2-1	TRBV2	NA	TGTGCCAGCAAACGGGATGGGGGCAATGAGCAGTTCTTC	CASKRDGGNEQFF
NA	TRBJ1-5	TRBV4-1	NA	TGCGCCAGCAGCCAAGCAGGGGCGGGCAATCAGCCCCAGCATTTT	CASSQAGAGNQPQHF
NA	TRBJ1-5	TRBV20-1	NA	TGCAGTGCTAGAGCTGCAGGCTATCAGCCCCAGCATTTT	CSARAAGYQPQHF
NA	TRBJ2-3	TRBV15	NA	TGTGCCACCAGCAGAGAAGGGGAAGTCACAGATACGCAGTATTTT	CATSREGEVTDTQYF
NA	TRBJ1-2	TRBV29-1	NA	TGCAGCGTTGGGGCGCCCACCGACAGCTATGGCTACACCTTC	CSVGAPTDSYGYTF
few	TRBJ1-1	TRBV4-1	NA	TGCGCCAGCAGCCTGCCCTACACTGAAGCTTTCTTT	CASSLPYTEAFF
NA	TRBJ2-3	TRBV11-1	NA	TGTGCCAGCAGCTTAAGGAGGGGATCTACAAGAGGCACAGATACGCAGTATTTT	CASSLRRGSTRGTDTQYF
NA	TRBJ1-1	TRBV7-9	NA	TGTGCCAGCAGCTTAGGCGGGGATTCGGCTTTCTTT	CASSLGGDSAFF
many	TRBJ2-5	TRBV12-3/TRBV12-4	NA	TGTGCCAGCAGTTCTGTTGGAGAGACCCAGTACTTC	CASSSVGETQYF
few	TRBJ2-7	TRBV29-1	NA	TGCAGCGTTTTAGACAGGGAGGGATACGAGCAGTACTTC	CSVLDREGYEQYF
few	TRBJ2-1	TRBV7-2	NA	TGTGCCAGCAGCCCCCCTGGGGGCCGAGCCGTGTTCTTC	CASSPPGGRAVFF
NA	TRBJ1-1	TRBV4-2	NA	TGTGCCAGCTTGGCGAACACTGAAGCTTTCTTT	CASLANTEAFF
NA	TRBJ2-3	TRBV10-3	NA	TGTGCCATCAGCCTGACAACTAGCACAGATACGCAGTATTTT	CAISLTTSTDTQYF
NA	TRBJ2-4	TRBV6-5	TRBD1	TGTGCCAGCAGTTACTCGCCCCCACGACAGGGGGGGAACATTCAGTACTTC	CASSYSPPRQGGNIQYF
NA	TRBJ2-6	TRBV10-3	NA	TGTGCCATCAGTAAAATCGGCCGGGCCTTGGGGGCCAACGTCCTGACTTTC	CAISKIGRALGANVLTF
few	TRBJ2-1	TRBV20-1	NA	TGCAGTGCTGGGGTGCATGAGCAGTTCTTC	CSAGVHEQFF
NA	TRBJ1-1	TRBV20-1	NA	TGCAGTGCTAGAGACAGAACAGGGAACACTGAAGCTTTCTTT	CSARDRTGNTEAFF
NA	TRBJ2-5	TRBV10-3	TRBD1	TGTGCCATCAGTCCGGGACAGGGAAATAAAGAGTCCCAGTACTTC	CAISPGQGNKESQYF
NA	TRBJ1-5	TRBV6-5	TRBD1	TGTGCCAGCAGTTCTCAGACAGGGGGCGGCAATCAGCCCCAGCATTTT	CASSSQTGGGNQPQHF
few	TRBJ2-5	TRBV1	NA	TGCACCAGCAGCCAATGGCGGGGGGCAAAAGAGACCCAGTACTTC	CTSSQWRGAKETQYF
few	TRBJ1-2	TRBV29-1	NA	TGCAGCGTCCGACTCTACGGGATCTATGGCTACACCTTC	CSVRLYGIYGYTF
many	TRBJ2-5	TRBV29-1	NA	TGCAGCGTTGAAAGCGAGGGACGAGAGACCCAGTACTTC	CSVESEGRETQYF
once	TRBJ2-7	TRBV5-4	TRBD2	TGTGCCAGCAGCCCTAGTGGGGGGGATGAGCAGTACTTC	CASSPSGGDEQYF
few	TRBJ2-3	TRBV7-9	NA	TGTGCCGGGTACGAGAGCACAGATACGCAGTATTTT	CAGYESTDTQYF
few	TRBJ2-1	TRBV6-5	NA	TGTGCCAGCAGTTACTCACCACCTAATGAGCAGTTCTTC	CASSYSPPNEQFF
few	TRBJ1-1	TRBV27	NA	TGTGCCAGCAGTTTATTATTGGGACGAGGCGCAGCTTTCTTT	CASSLLLGRGAAFF
few	TRBJ2-5	TRBV7-9	NA	TGTGCCAGCAGCTTAGATCTGGGGGCTGCGAAGACCCAGTACTTC	CASSLDLGAAKTQYF
few	TRBJ2-7	TRBV12-3/TRBV12-4	TRBD1	TGTGCCAGCAGGGCCGGGACAGCGATCTACGAGCAGTACTTC	CASRAGTAIYEQYF
few	TRBJ2-1	TRBV6-2/TRBV6-3	TRBD1	TGTGCCAGTGACCGGGACAGGGGCGCTCATGAGCAGTTCTTC	CASDRDRGAHEQFF